This record looks at one T cell receptor beta chain sequence and its context. These data belong to a study of naive and memory T cell subsets. The germline V and J ends were trimmed by 5 bases and 10 bases, with 17 bases remaining between them. The CDR3 totals 13 residues. Germline assignment: CDR1 SEHNR and CDR2 FQNEAQ (reference sequence). Both TRBC1 and TRBC2 were covered by a beta constant-region primer of two equimolar oligonucleotides. A single record per CDR3 protein comes from TCRdb applying MiXCR to the UMI-ligation and nested PCR reads. Of about 85,000 distinct CDR3 sequences listed, around 13% are singletons.

The sample comprised central memory CD4+ T cells from blood. The genes are TRBV7-9 and TRBJ1-1; maybe TRBD1 (6 bases). The clonotype originates from a human donor in good health. The CDR3 DNA follows: TGTGCCAGCAGCCCGACAGACAGGCTGAGAGCTTTCTTT. Translated: CASSPTDRLRAFF.